The 13 T cell receptor beta chains listed next were all sequenced from one sample in a study of T cells in Graves' hyperthyroidism and ophthalmopathy (dated by TCRdb to about 2019). The library was generated by multiplex PCR. These reads were obtained on an Illumina HiSeq 2000. The TCR beta CDR3 regions were amplified from RNA transcripts. The TCR CDR3 was subjected to a first round of RT-PCR using the HTBI primer set and the Qiagen OneStep RT-PCR kit. TCRdb handled the public reads itself, with Q25 trimming in fastp and clone calling in MiXCR, and kept productive beta chains. Every entry covers one CDR3 protein and lists the most common genes and DNA from its rows. This sample lists around 99,000 distinct CDR3 sequences; roughly 15% were detected once. The ten largest account for under 45% of the sample. Sequencing used blood. The receptors stem from a woman in her fifties or sixties with Graves' hyperthyroidism.

This clonotype was seen many times. In nucleotides, the CDR3 is TGCAGTGCTAGAGCTCCACAGGGGTATAGCAATCAGCCCCAGCATTTT. Protein product: CSARAPQGYSNQPQHF. The V gene is TRBV20-1, the J gene TRBJ1-5; 7 bases are shared with TRBD1. The CDR3 runs 16 residues. Germline V gives CDR1 DFQATT, CDR2 SNEGSKA (reference sequence). The V and J ends lost 1 base and 0 bases, in that order; junction bases with no gene match: 6.

About this clonotype: This clone may be a read error of a much larger clone one base away. CDR3 residues: CASSPRGGSVSCEQYF. The CDR3 coding sequence is TGTGCCAGCAGTCCACGGGGAGGGAGTGTCTCCTGCGAGCAGTACTTC. The V call is TRBV28, the J call TRBJ2-7; the match to TRBD2 covers 7 bases. The CDR3 loop spans 16 amino acids. CDR1 MDHEN and CDR2 SYDVKM come from the germline V gene.

The sample holds many counts of this clonotype. The chain joins TRBV6-5 to TRBJ1-1; D remains ambiguous. This CDR3 has 13 residues. Trimming stripped 1 base from V and 5 bases from J, with 8 bases between. The germline gives CDR1 MNHEY, CDR2 SVGAGI. CDR3 amino acids: CASSYYVGTEAFF. Written as DNA, the CDR3 is TGTGCCAGCAGTTACTATGTCGGTACTGAAGCTTTCTTT.

In its sample, this clonotype was seen many times. The junction departs from germline at one end; a sequencing error may be responsible. The rearrangement links TRBV18 to TRBJ1-3; maybe TRBD1 (6 bases). CDR1 and CDR2 (germline): KGHSH, LQKENI. This CDR3 region has 15 residues. The CDR3, as DNA: TGTACCAGCTCACCAGACAGGACAACTGGAAACACCATATATTTT. Translating gives CTSSPDRTTGNTIYF.

This clonotype was seen at least ten times. This rearrangement joins TRBV6-1 to TRBJ2-6; 10 nucleotides line up with TRBD1. Trimming removed 6 bases from V and 0 bases from J; junction bases left unmatched: 5. Germline V lookup: CDR1 MNHNS, CDR2 SASEGT. The CDR3 totals 17 residues. The CDR3 bases are TGTGCCAGCAGCCCGGGACAGGGGAACTCTGGGGCCAACGTCCTGACTTTC. Its translation is CASSPGQGNSGANVLTF.

J is TRBJ2-3 and V is TRBV18; 10 positions match TRBD2. The CDR3 extends over 16 amino acids. Germline CDR1 reads KGHSH; CDR2 reads LQKENI. The V and J ends lost 4 bases and 2 bases, in that order; junction bases with no gene match: 6. Here the CDR3 DNA reads TGTGCCAGCTCACTTCAAGCGGGAGGGTTCACAGATACGCAGTATTTT. Translation gives CASSLQAGGFTDTQYF.

The chain carries TRBV11-2 and TRBJ2-1; 12 bases align to TRBD2. V was pared by 1 base and J by 7 bases, with 5 bases of the junction left unmatched. CDR3 length: 16 amino acids. Germline V lookup: CDR1 SGHAT, CDR2 FQNNGV. Here the CDR3 DNA reads TGTGCCAGCAGCTTAGGACTAGCGGGAGTATCAAATGAGCAGTTCTTC. Translated: CASSLGLAGVSNEQFF.

This clonotype has at least ten counts. J is TRBJ1-4 and V is TRBV5-1; tentatively, D is TRBD1 (5 bases). V gave up 0 bases and J gave up 4 bases, with 10 bases separating them. CDR3 length: 15 residues. The germline V gene encodes CDR1 SGHRS and CDR2 YFSETQ. Here the CDR3 DNA reads TGCGCCAGCAGCTTGGGACAGACCCTTAATGAAAAACTGTTTTTT. Its translation: CASSLGQTLNEKLFF.

This clonotype was observed at least ten times. This sequence joins TRBV20-1 and TRBJ1-2; 9 nucleotides line up with TRBD1. The CDR3 runs to 18 residues. Germline values: CDR1 DFQATT, CDR2 SNEGSKA (reference sequence). V lost 3 bases to trimming and J lost 1 base; unmatched junction nucleotides: 15. The DNA for the CDR3 is TGCAGTGCTAGGGGGGGACAGGGCGCTACCGGTCGTAACTATGGCTACACCTTC. Protein: CSARGGQGATGRNYGYTF.

The chain joins TRBV11-1 to TRBJ1-1, with a tentative D call TRBD1 (6 bases). The V end lost 0 bases, the J end lost 9 bases, and 11 bases lay between the germline ends. CDR1 and CDR2 from the germline V gene are SGHAT and FQDESV (reference sequence). The CDR3 covers 13 residues. CDR3 bases: TGTGCCAGCAGCTTAGCGGGACAAGGGAAAGCTTTCTTT. Translating it yields CASSLAGQGKAFF.

Notes on this clonotype: A much larger clonotype is one base distant, so this may be a read error. The chain is built from TRBV6-2 or TRBV6-3 and TRBJ2-5, with D possibly being TRBD2 (6 bases). The germline V gene encodes CDR1 MNHEY and CDR2 SVGEGT. The CDR3 totals 20 residues. The germline V and J ends were trimmed by 6 bases and 0 bases, with 29 bases remaining between them. In DNA, the CDR3 is TGTGCCAGCAGGACCGTCCAGGACGGGGGTAGATCGAGGTACCAAGAGACCCAGTACTTC. Translation: CASRTVQDGGRSRYQETQYF.

This clonotype was detected ten times or more. This chain links TRBV7-9 with TRBJ2-1; no clear D gene. Between the trimmed V and J ends, which lost 3 bases and 8 bases, there was a span of 8 bases. The germline CDR1 and CDR2 sequences are SEHNR and FQNEAQ (reference sequence). This CDR3 has 12 amino acids. CDR3 in DNA: TGTGCCAGCAGCTTCAGCGTTGATGAGCAGTTCTTC. This gives the protein CASSFSVDEQFF.

This clonotype has at least ten counts. The chain recombines TRBV7-9 with TRBJ1-1; D uncertain. The CDR3 sequence is 13 residues long. V was trimmed by 10 bases and J by 4 bases, leaving 16 bases between them. The germline V gene encodes CDR1 SEHNR and CDR2 FQNEAQ (reference sequence). CDR3 in DNA: TGTGCCATTCGAGTACCGGAGAGCACTGAAGCTTTCTTT. Translating gives CAIRVPESTEAFF.